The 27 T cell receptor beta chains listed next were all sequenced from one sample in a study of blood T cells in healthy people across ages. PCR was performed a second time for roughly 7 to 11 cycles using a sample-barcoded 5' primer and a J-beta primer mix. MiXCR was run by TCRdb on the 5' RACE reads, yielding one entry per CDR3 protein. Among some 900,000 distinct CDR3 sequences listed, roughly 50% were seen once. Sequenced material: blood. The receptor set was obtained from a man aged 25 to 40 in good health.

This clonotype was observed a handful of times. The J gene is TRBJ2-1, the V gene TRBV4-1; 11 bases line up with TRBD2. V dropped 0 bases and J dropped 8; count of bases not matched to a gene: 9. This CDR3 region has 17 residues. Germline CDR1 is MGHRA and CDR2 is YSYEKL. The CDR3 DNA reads TGCGCCAGCAGCCAAGAAACTAGCGGGGGCCTTCGGGATGAGCAGTTCTTC. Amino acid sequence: CASSQETSGGLRDEQFF.

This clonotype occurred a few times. The CDR3 sequence is CASSLISGGYPYNEQFF. The CDR3 nucleotides are TGTGCCAGCAGCTTAATTAGCGGGGGGTACCCCTACAATGAGCAGTTCTTC. The rearrangement links TRBV7-6 to TRBJ2-1; TRBD2 aligns across 10 bases. Germline lookup yields CDR1 SGHVS and CDR2 FNYEAQ. Trimming cost V 2 bases and J 2 bases; bases outside gene matches: 6. The CDR3 is 17 amino acids.

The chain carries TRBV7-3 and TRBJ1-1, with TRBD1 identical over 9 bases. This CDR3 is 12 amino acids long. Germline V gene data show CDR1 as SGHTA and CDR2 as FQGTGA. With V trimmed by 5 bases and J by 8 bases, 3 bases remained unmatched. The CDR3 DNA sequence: TGTGCCAGCAGCCTAGGGACAGGGGAAGCTTTCTTT. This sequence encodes CASSLGTGEAFF. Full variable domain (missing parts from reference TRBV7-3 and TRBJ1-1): GAGVSQTPSNKVTEKGKYVELRCDPISGHTALYWYRQSLGQGPEFLIYFQGTGAADDSGLPNDRFFAVRPEGSVSTLKIQRTERGDSAVYLCASSLGTGEAFFGQGTRLTVV.

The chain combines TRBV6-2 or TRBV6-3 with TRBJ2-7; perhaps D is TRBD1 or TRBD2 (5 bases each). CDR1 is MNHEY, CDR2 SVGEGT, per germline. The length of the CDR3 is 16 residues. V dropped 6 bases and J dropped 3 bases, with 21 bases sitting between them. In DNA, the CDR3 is TGTGCCAGCAGCCTCGTCGGGGACCCCCGAAACTACGAGCAGTACTTC. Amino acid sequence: CASSLVGDPRNYEQYF.

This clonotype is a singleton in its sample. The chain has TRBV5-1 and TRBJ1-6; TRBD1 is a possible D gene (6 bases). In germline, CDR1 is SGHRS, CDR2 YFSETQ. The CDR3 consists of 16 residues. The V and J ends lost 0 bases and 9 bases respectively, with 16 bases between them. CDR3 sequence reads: CASSLVDRRGGSPLHF. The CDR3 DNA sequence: TGCGCCAGCAGCTTGGTCGACCGTCGAGGGGGTTCACCCCTCCACTTT. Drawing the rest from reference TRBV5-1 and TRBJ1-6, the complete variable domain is KAGVTQTPRYLIKTRGQQVTLSCSPISGHRSVSWYQQTPGQGLQFLFEYFSETQRNKGNFPGRFSGRQFSNSRSEMNVSTLELGDSALYLCASSLVDRRGGSPLHFGNGTRLTVT.

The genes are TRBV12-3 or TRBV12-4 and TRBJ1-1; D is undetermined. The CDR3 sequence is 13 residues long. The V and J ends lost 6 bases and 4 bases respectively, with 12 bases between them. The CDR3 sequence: CASRPDVFTEAFF. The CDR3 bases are TGTGCCAGCAGACCGGACGTATTCACTGAAGCTTTCTTT.

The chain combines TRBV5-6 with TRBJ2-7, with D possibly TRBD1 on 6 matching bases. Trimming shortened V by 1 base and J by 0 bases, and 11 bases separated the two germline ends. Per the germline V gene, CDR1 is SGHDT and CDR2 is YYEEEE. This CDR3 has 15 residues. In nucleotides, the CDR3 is TGTGCCAGCAGCTTGAGGGACACAATCTCCTACGAGCAGTACTTC. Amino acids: CASSLRDTISYEQYF. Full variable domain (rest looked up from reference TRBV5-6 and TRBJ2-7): DAGVTQSPTHLIKTRGQQVTLRCSPKSGHDTVSWYQQALGQGPQFIFQYYEEEERQRGNFPDRFSGHQFPNYSSELNVNALLLGDSALYLCASSLRDTISYEQYFGPGTRLTVT.

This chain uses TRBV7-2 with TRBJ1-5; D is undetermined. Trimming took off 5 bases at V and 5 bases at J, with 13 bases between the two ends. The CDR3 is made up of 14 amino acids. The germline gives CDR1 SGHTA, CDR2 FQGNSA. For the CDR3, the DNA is TGTGCCAGCAGCCCCTATCGGGCGGATCAGCCCCAGCATTTT. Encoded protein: CASSPYRADQPQHF.

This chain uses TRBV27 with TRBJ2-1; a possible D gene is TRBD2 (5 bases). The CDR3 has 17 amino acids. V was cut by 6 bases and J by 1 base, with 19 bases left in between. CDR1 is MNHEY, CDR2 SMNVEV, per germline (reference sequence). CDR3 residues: CASRPLSGSKSYNEQFF. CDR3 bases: TGTGCCAGCAGACCGCTGTCGGGATCTAAGTCCTACAATGAGCAGTTCTTC.

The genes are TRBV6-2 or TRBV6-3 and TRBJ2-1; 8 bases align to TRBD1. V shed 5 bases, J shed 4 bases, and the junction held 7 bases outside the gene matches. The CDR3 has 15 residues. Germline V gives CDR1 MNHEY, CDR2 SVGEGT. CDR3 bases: TGTGCCAGCAGTACGGGACAGGCGGGGTACAATGAGCAGTTCTTC. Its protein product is CASSTGQAGYNEQFF.

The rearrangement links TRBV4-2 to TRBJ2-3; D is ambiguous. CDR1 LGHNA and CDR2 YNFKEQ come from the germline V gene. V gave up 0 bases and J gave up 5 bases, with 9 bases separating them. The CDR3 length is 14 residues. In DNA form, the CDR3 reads TGTGCCAGCAGCCAAGATAATCCCGGAGATACGCAGTATTTT. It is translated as CASSQDNPGDTQYF.

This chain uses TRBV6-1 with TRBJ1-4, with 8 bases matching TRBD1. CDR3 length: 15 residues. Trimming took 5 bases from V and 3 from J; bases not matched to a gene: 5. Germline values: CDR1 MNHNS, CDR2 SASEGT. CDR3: CASSRLTGANEKLFF. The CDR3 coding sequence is TGTGCCAGCAGTAGACTGACAGGGGCTAATGAAAAACTGTTTTTT.

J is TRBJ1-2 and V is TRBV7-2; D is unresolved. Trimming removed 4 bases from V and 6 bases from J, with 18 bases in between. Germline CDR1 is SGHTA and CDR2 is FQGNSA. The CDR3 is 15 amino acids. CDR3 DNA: TGTGCCAGCAGCTATACGGAGGCCCCCACGGATGGCTACACCTTC. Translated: CASSYTEAPTDGYTF.

For the CDR3, the DNA is TGTGCCAGCCCCGGGACAGGGGGTCTGGGTAATTCACCCCTCCACTTT. Encoded protein: CASPGTGGLGNSPLHF. The V call is TRBV2, the J call TRBJ1-6; the match to TRBD1 covers 11 bases. The CDR3 runs 16 residues. The trim removed 8 bases at V and 6 bases at J, leaving 9 bases unmatched. Germline V gene data show CDR1 as SNHLY and CDR2 as FYNNEI. Full variable domain (remainder filled in from reference TRBV2 and TRBJ1-6): EPEVTQTPSHQVTQMGQEVILRCVPISNHLYFYWYRQILGQKVEFLVSFYNNEISEKSEIFDDQFSVERPDGSNFTLKIRSTKLEDSAMYFCASPGTGGLGNSPLHFGNGTRLTVT.

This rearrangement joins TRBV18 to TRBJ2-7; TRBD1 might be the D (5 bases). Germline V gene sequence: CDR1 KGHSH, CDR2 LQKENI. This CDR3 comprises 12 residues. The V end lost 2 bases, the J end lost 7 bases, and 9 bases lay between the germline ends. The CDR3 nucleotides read TGTGCCAGCTCACCAGGCAGGGCTGAGCAGTACTTC. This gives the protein CASSPGRAEQYF.

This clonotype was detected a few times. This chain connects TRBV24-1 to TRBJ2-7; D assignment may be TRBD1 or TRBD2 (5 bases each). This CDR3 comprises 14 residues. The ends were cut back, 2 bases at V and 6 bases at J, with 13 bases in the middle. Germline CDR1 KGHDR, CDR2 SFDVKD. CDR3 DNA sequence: TGTGCCACCAGTGATTACGGGGACGCGAGCGAGCAGTACTTC. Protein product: CATSDYGDASEQYF.

The CDR3 reads CATLSSNYGYTF. CDR3 nucleotides: TGTGCCACCCTATCCTCAAACTATGGCTACACCTTC. The chain has TRBV4-2 and TRBJ1-2; no reliable D call. CDR3 length equals 12 residues. V lost 10 bases and J 2 bases, leaving 11 bases between the germline ends. Per germline, CDR1 LGHNA and CDR2 YNFKEQ.

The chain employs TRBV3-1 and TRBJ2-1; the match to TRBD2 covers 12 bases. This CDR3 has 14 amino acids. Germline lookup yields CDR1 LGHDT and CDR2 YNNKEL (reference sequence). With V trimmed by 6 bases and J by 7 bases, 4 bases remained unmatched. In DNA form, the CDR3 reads TGTGCCAGCAGGACTAGCGGGAGTGCGAATGAGCAGTTCTTC. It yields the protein CASRTSGSANEQFF.

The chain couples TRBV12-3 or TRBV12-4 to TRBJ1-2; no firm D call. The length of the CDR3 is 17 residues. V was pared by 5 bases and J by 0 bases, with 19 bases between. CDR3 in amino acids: CASSPRGGILANYGYTF. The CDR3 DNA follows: TGTGCCAGCAGTCCTCGGGGAGGGATTTTAGCTAACTATGGCTACACCTTC.

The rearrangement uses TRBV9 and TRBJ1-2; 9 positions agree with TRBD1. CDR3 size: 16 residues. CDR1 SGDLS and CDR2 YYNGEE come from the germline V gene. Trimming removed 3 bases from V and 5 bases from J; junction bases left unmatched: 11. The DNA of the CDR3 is TGTGCCAGCAGCGCTACAGGGGGCGGCCCATTTTATGGCTACACCTTC. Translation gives CASSATGGGPFYGYTF.

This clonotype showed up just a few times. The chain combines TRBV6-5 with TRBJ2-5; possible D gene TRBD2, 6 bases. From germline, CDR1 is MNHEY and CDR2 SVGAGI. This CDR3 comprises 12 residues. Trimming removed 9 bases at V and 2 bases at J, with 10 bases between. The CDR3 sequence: CASFSGQETQYF. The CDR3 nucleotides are TGTGCCAGTTTTAGCGGACAAGAGACCCAGTACTTC.

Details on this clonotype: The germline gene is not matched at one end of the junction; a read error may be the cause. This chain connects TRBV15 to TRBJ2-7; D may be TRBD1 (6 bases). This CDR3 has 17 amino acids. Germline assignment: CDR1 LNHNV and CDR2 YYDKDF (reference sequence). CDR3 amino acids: CATSRGMGTTRLDEQYF. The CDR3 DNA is TGCGCCACCAGCAGAGGGATGGGGACAACCCGTTTGGACGAGCAGTACTTC.

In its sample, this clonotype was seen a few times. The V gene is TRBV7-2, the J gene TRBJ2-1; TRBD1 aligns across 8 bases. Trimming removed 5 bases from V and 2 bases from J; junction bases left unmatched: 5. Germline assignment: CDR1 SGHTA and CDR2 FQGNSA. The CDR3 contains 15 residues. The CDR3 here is CASSTQGGTYNEQFF. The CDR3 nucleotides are TGTGCCAGCAGCACACAGGGGGGAACCTACAATGAGCAGTTCTTC.

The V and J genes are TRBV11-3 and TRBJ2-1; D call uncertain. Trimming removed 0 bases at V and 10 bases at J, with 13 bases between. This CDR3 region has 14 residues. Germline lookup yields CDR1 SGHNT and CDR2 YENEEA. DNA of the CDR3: TGTGCCAGCAGCTTAGAGCGAGTTTCCTACGAGCAGTTCTTC. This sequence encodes CASSLERVSYEQFF.

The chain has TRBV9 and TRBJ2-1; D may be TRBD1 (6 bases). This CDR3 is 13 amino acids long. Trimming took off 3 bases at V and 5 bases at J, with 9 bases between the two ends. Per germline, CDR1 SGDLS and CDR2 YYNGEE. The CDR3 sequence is CASSGNRDNEQFF. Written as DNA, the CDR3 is TGTGCCAGCAGCGGTAACAGGGACAATGAGCAGTTCTTC. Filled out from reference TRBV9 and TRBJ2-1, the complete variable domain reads DSGVTQTPKHLITATGQRVTLRCSPRSGDLSVYWYQQSLDQGLQFLIQYYNGEERAKGNILERFSAQQFPDLHSELNLSSLELGDSALYFCASSGNRDNEQFFGPGTRLTVL.

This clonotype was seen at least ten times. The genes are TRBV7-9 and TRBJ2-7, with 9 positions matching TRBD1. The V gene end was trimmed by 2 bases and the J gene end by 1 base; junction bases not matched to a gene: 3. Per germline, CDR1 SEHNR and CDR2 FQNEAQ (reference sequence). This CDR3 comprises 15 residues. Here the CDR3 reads CASSLRTGASYEQYF. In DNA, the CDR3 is TGTGCCAGCAGCTTAAGGACAGGGGCTTCCTACGAGCAGTACTTC.

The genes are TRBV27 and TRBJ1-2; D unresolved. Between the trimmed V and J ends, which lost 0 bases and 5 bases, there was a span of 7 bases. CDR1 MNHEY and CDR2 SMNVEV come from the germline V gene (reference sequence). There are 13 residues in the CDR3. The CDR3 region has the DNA TGTGCCAGCAGTTTATCTAGGACTTATGGCTACACCTTC. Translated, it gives CASSLSRTYGYTF.